The 31 T cell receptor beta chains below were found in one sample sequenced in a study of shared clonotypes between healthy human individuals. CD45RO-negative CD8 cells positively selected for CCR7 made up the naive population, which excluded terminally differentiated effector memory CD45RA+ cells. This table comes from immunoSEQ multiplex PCR, and its TCRdb copy is limited to in-frame clones, with some not included. The sample carries roughly 2.1 million clones, 85% to 95% recorded once. The sample was naive CD8+ T cells from PBMCs. All receptors derive from a man between 18 and 35 years old in good health. Some clones in this sample may be carry-over from other donors' samples.

The chain employs TRBV2 and TRBJ2-7; D is perhaps TRBD1 or TRBD2 (5 bases each). CDR3 length: 15 amino acids. Germline loops: CDR1 SNHLY, CDR2 FYNNEI. V was pared by 0 bases and J by 2 bases, with 11 bases between. The CDR3 bases are TGTGCCAGCAGTGAAGCGGCGCAGGGAGCCTACGAGCAGTACTTC. This translates into CASSEAAQGAYEQYF. Full variable domain (missing parts from reference TRBV2 and TRBJ2-7): EPEVTQTPSHQVTQMGQEVILRCVPISNHLYFYWYRQILGQKVEFLVSFYNNEISEKSEIFDDQFSVERPDGSNFTLKIRSTKLEDSAMYFCASSEAAQGAYEQYFGPGTRLTVT.

This clone has a handful of counts. The chain uses TRBV6-4 and TRBJ2-2; either TRBD1 or TRBD2 may supply D (5 bases each). In germline, CDR1 is MRHNA, CDR2 SNTAGT. The V end lost 5 bases, the J end lost 6 bases, and 7 bases lay between the germline ends. CDR3 length: 12 residues. This CDR3 is CASSRGPGELFF. The CDR3 region has the DNA TGTGCCAGCAGTCGGGGACCCGGGGAGCTGTTTTTT.

This sequence joins TRBV9 and TRBJ2-5; 7 bases match TRBD1. This CDR3 has 16 residues. Germline CDR1 is SGDLS and CDR2 is YYNGEE. J gave up 5 bases and V 4 bases, and 14 bases lay outside the gene matches. CDR3 coding DNA: TGTGCCAGCAGCCTTACCGCCGGGACAGCCGGGGAGACCCAGTACTTC. Translating it yields CASSLTAGTAGETQYF.

V gene TRBV7-3 combines with J gene TRBJ1-3; a weak D match, TRBD1 (6 bases). The CDR3 has 15 residues. Per the germline V gene, CDR1 is SGHTA and CDR2 is FQGTGA. V was pared by 3 bases and J by 2 bases, with 11 bases between. DNA of the CDR3: TGTGCCAGCAGCTTGACAGGTTACGCTGGAAACACCATATATTTT. Its translation is CASSLTGYAGNTIYF. The full variable domain, in which reference TRBV7-3 and TRBJ1-3 provide the parts outside the CDR3, is GAGVSQTPSNKVTEKGKYVELRCDPISGHTALYWYRQSLGQGPEFLIYFQGTGAADDSGLPNDRFFAVRPEGSVSTLKIQRTERGDSAVYLCASSLTGYAGNTIYFGEGSWLTVV.

The chain joins TRBV4-3 to TRBJ2-7; TRBD1 matches at 9 bases. The CDR3 covers 15 residues. The V and J ends lost 8 bases and 5 bases, in that order; junction bases with no gene match: 13. Germline loops: CDR1 LGHNA, CDR2 YSLEER. The CDR3 DNA is TGCGCCAGCCGTCCTGGGACAGGGAAAAACCACGAGCAGTACTTC. This sequence encodes CASRPGTGKNHEQYF.

The chain recombines TRBV18 with TRBJ2-7; 9 bases map to TRBD1. The trim removed 4 bases at V and 2 bases at J, leaving 15 bases unmatched. Germline CDR1 reads KGHSH; CDR2 reads LQKENI. The CDR3 totals 18 residues. The CDR3: CASSLDRDRARVPYEQYF. CDR3 in DNA: TGTGCCAGCTCACTAGACCGGGACAGGGCTCGCGTTCCCTACGAGCAGTACTTC.

This chain connects TRBV9 to TRBJ1-2; D is unclear. V dropped 3 bases and J dropped 8 bases, with 8 bases sitting between them. CDR1 and CDR2 from the germline V gene are SGDLS and YYNGEE. The CDR3 has 11 amino acids. The CDR3 sequence: CASSARSGYTF. The CDR3 DNA reads as TGTGCCAGCAGCGCCCGGAGCGGCTACACCTTC.

This chain uses TRBV9 with TRBJ2-1; 7 bases agree with TRBD2. V was clipped by 0 bases and J by 6 bases; unmatched bases: 9. The CDR3 runs 16 residues. Per germline, CDR1 SGDLS and CDR2 YYNGEE. This CDR3 is CASSVVGGGPVNEQFF. The CDR3 DNA is TGTGCCAGCAGCGTAGTTGGGGGAGGGCCGGTCAATGAGCAGTTCTTC. Combining the CDR3 with reference TRBV9 and TRBJ2-1 gives the whole variable domain DSGVTQTPKHLITATGQRVTLRCSPRSGDLSVYWYQQSLDQGLQFLIQYYNGEERAKGNILERFSAQQFPDLHSELNLSSLELGDSALYFCASSVVGGGPVNEQFFGPGTRLTVL.

As regards this clone: The identical CDR3 is also encoded by other nucleotide sequences in the sample. The chain joins TRBV7-9 to TRBJ1-1; D perhaps matches TRBD1 (5 bases). This CDR3 has 14 amino acids. V gave up 5 bases and J gave up 1 base, with 11 bases separating them. CDR1 and CDR2 from the germline V gene are SEHNR and FQNEAQ (reference sequence). CDR3 region: CASSPAGANTEAFF. The CDR3 nucleotides are TGTGCCAGCAGCCCGGCCGGGGCGAACACTGAAGCTTTCTTT.

The chain is built from TRBV7-9 and TRBJ2-3, with D hard to call. There are 14 residues in the CDR3. The V and J ends lost 0 bases and 0 bases respectively, with 4 bases between them. From germline, CDR1 is SEHNR and CDR2 FQNEAQ (reference sequence). The CDR3 DNA reads TGTGCCAGCAGCTTAGCAACTAGCACAGATACGCAGTATTTT. Protein: CASSLATSTDTQYF.

J is TRBJ2-7 and V is TRBV27; TRBD1 matches at 8 bases. The germline V gene encodes CDR1 MNHEY and CDR2 SMNVEV (reference sequence). Unmatched junction bases numbered 5, after V lost 5 bases and J lost 2 bases. CDR3 length: 14 residues. The CDR3 protein is CASSPTTGAYEQYF. CDR3 bases: TGTGCCAGCAGTCCTACGACAGGGGCCTACGAGCAGTACTTC.

This chain links TRBV18 with TRBJ1-1, with D hard to call. Germline values: CDR1 KGHSH, CDR2 LQKENI. V lost 0 bases, J lost 5 bases, and 13 bases lay in between. The CDR3 is made up of 15 amino acids. The CDR3: CASSPPEPRRTEAFF. CDR3 nucleotide sequence: TGTGCCAGCTCACCACCTGAACCCCGGCGAACTGAAGCTTTCTTT.

J is TRBJ2-1 and V is TRBV28, with D unclear. Germline-derived CDR1 and CDR2 are MDHEN and SYDVKM. V was cut by 2 bases and J by 4 bases, with 9 bases left in between. This CDR3 is built from 14 residues. CDR3 protein: CASSLAVTYNEQFF. DNA for the CDR3: TGTGCCAGCAGTTTAGCGGTTACGTACAATGAGCAGTTCTTC.

V usage is TRBV5-1 and J usage is TRBJ2-3; 10 nucleotides align to TRBD2. The germline V gene has CDR1 SGHRS and CDR2 YFSETQ. The V segment lost 4 bases and the J segment 1 base; nucleotides outside the gene matches: 0. CDR3 length: 14 residues. This chain's CDR3 is CASSGLAGTDTQYF. The CDR3 DNA reads TGCGCCAGCAGCGGACTAGCGGGCACAGATACGCAGTATTTT.

This clone was detected once. The CDR3 DNA reads TGTGCCAGTACTTCCAATCCAGTTAACGAGCAGTACTTC. This encodes CASTSNPVNEQYF. The chain is built from TRBV28 and TRBJ2-7, with no clear D. CDR3 length: 13 residues. V was trimmed by 9 bases and J by 5 bases, leaving 17 bases between them. Per the germline V gene, CDR1 is MDHEN and CDR2 is SYDVKM.

This chain connects TRBV15 to TRBJ2-1; D is unresolved. The CDR3 is made up of 16 amino acids. V was trimmed by 0 bases and J by 7 bases, leaving 16 bases between them. CDR1 is LNHNV, CDR2 YYDKDF, per germline (reference sequence). The CDR3 here is CATSRDNGRVQNEQFF. The CDR3 DNA reads TGTGCCACCAGCAGAGATAATGGCCGGGTCCAAAATGAGCAGTTCTTC.

V gene TRBV27 combines with J gene TRBJ1-1; D is possibly TRBD1 (6 bases). Trimming removed 0 bases at V and 5 bases at J, with 13 bases between. This CDR3 has 15 residues. Germline V gene data show CDR1 as MNHEY and CDR2 as SMNVEV (reference sequence). For the CDR3, the DNA is TGTGCCAGCAGTTTATCGAACAGGGCGGGGACTGAAGCTTTCTTT. Protein: CASSLSNRAGTEAFF.

The chain employs TRBV27 and TRBJ2-3; 7 positions match TRBD2. V shed 6 bases and J 4 bases; nucleotides not matched to a gene: 10. Germline V gene data show CDR1 as MNHEY and CDR2 as SMNVEV (reference sequence). CDR3 length equals 15 residues. CDR3 in DNA: TGTGCCAGCAGCCGCCTCGCGGGAGTATCAGATACGCAGTATTTT. Translating it yields CASSRLAGVSDTQYF.

This clone was recorded a few times. This chain links TRBV6-4 with TRBJ1-1, with a tentative D call TRBD1 (5 bases). Trimming cost V 5 bases and J 0 bases, with 7 bases left between them. This CDR3 is 13 amino acids long. The germline gives CDR1 MRHNA, CDR2 SNTAGT. The CDR3 coding sequence is TGTGCCAGCAGTTGGGGACTGAACACTGAAGCTTTCTTT. Translated, it gives CASSWGLNTEAFF.

This sequence joins TRBV30 and TRBJ2-7; 9 bases are a match to TRBD1. After removal of 3 bases from V and 5 bases from J, the junction contained 11 bases not matched to a gene. The CDR3 has 15 residues. CDR1 GTSNPN and CDR2 SVGIG come from the germline V gene (reference sequence). The CDR3 DNA reads TGTGCCTGGAGGGCGCCGGGACAGGGTCTACACGAGCAGTACTTC. Protein: CAWRAPGQGLHEQYF.

This clone was detected only a few times. Distinct nucleotide sequences in the sample also encode this CDR3. The V gene is TRBV30, the J gene TRBJ1-1, with 8 nucleotides matching TRBD1. The trim removed 0 bases at V and 3 bases at J, leaving 0 bases unmatched. The CDR3 runs 13 residues. Per germline, CDR1 GTSNPN and CDR2 SVGIG (reference sequence). CDR3 DNA sequence: TGTGCCTGGAGTGTACAGGGGGACACTGAAGCTTTCTTT. Translating gives CAWSVQGDTEAFF.

The V gene is TRBV5-1, the J gene TRBJ2-7; perhaps D is TRBD1 or TRBD2 (5 bases each). This CDR3 comprises 13 residues. Between the trimmed V and J ends, which lost 4 bases and 3 bases, there was a span of 11 bases. Germline CDR1 SGHRS, CDR2 YFSETQ. CDR3 DNA sequence: TGCGCCAGCAGCCCTACAGGAGGCTACGAGCAGTACTTC. Amino acid sequence: CASSPTGGYEQYF.

The chain joins TRBV27 to TRBJ2-1, with 7 bases lining up with TRBD1. Germline V CDR1 and CDR2: MNHEY, SMNVEV (reference sequence). This CDR3 is built from 15 residues. V was pared by 3 bases and J by 9 bases, with 11 bases of the junction left unmatched. As DNA, the CDR3 is TGTGCCAGCAGTTTCCAGACAGGGATTAATGGTGAGCAGTTCTTC. This sequence encodes CASSFQTGINGEQFF.

The chain couples TRBV27 to TRBJ2-1; D perhaps matches TRBD2 (6 bases). The germline V gene encodes CDR1 MNHEY and CDR2 SMNVEV (reference sequence). The CDR3 spans 15 residues. V lost 5 bases to trimming and J lost 0 bases, with 11 bases between them. CDR3 sequence (DNA): TGTGCCAGCAGTGGGCGGGGCAACTCCTACAATGAGCAGTTCTTC. Its protein product is CASSGRGNSYNEQFF.

This chain joins TRBV11-2 and TRBJ2-5, with 9 bases matching TRBD1. The CDR3 runs to 18 residues. Germline V gives CDR1 SGHAT, CDR2 FQNNGV. J was trimmed by 4 bases and V by 3 bases; bases with no gene match: 15. The CDR3 DNA reads as TGTGCCAGCAGCTTCACACCGGGACAGGGAAGTCGGGGAGAGACCCAGTACTTC. Encoded protein: CASSFTPGQGSRGETQYF. Looking up the rest from reference TRBV11-2 and TRBJ2-5 gives the full variable domain: EAGVAQSPRYKIIEKRQSVAFWCNPISGHATLYWYQQILGQGPKLLIQFQNNGVVDDSQLPKDRFSAERLKGVDSTLKIQPAKLEDSAVYLCASSFTPGQGSRGETQYFGPGTRLLVL.

On this clone: Other DNA variants within this sample encode the same CDR3. The genes are TRBV5-1 and TRBJ2-7; no reliable D call. The V gene's germline CDR1 is SGHRS and CDR2 YFSETQ. This CDR3 is 15 amino acids long. V dropped 0 bases and J dropped 0 bases, with 10 bases sitting between them. In nucleotides, the CDR3 is TGCGCCAGCAGCTTGGCGGGCCTTAGCTCCTACGAGCAGTACTTC. It encodes CASSLAGLSSYEQYF.

CDR3 sequence: CASSVAGDPTYEQYF. CDR3 bases: TGTGCCAGCAGCGTAGCCGGGGATCCCACCTACGAGCAGTACTTC. The rearrangement links TRBV9 to TRBJ2-7; perhaps TRBD2 as D (5 bases). This CDR3 spans 15 amino acids. The V end was cut by 0 bases, the J end by 2 bases, with 12 bases between. Germline CDR1 SGDLS, CDR2 YYNGEE.

This chain uses TRBV2 with TRBJ2-7; D may be TRBD2 (6 bases). The germline V and J ends were trimmed by 3 bases and 5 bases, with 23 bases remaining between them. In germline, CDR1 is SNHLY, CDR2 FYNNEI. CDR3 length: 17 residues. CDR3 nucleotides: TGTGCCAGCAGTGAGTTTTGGCGGTTCGGAGGGTCCGACGAGCAGTACTTC. Amino acids: CASSEFWRFGGSDEQYF.

The V and J genes are TRBV5-3 and TRBJ2-7; TRBD2 aligns across 10 bases. TRBV5-3 is sorted into the ORF group, with uncertain function. The CDR3 consists of 16 residues. V lost 5 bases, J lost 1 base, and 9 bases stayed unmatched. The CDR3 region has the DNA TGTGCCAGAAGGAGGACCGCTAGCGGGAGATCCTACGAGCAGTACTTC. Translation: CARRRTASGRSYEQYF.

This chain connects TRBV9 to TRBJ2-1; D not resolved. V was pared by 3 bases and J by 7 bases, with 23 bases between. This CDR3 has 17 amino acids. In germline, CDR1 is SGDLS, CDR2 YYNGEE. CDR3 residues: CASSALEPEVIWNEQFF. CDR3 nucleotide sequence: TGTGCCAGCAGCGCACTCGAGCCCGAGGTCATTTGGAATGAGCAGTTCTTC. Looking up the rest from reference TRBV9 and TRBJ2-1 gives the full variable domain: DSGVTQTPKHLITATGQRVTLRCSPRSGDLSVYWYQQSLDQGLQFLIQYYNGEERAKGNILERFSAQQFPDLHSELNLSSLELGDSALYFCASSALEPEVIWNEQFFGPGTRLTVL.

This chain connects TRBV27 to TRBJ2-5, with a possible D match to TRBD2 (6 bases). Between the trimmed V and J ends, which lost 2 bases and 1 base, there was a span of 8 bases. The CDR3 has 14 residues. Germline V CDR1 and CDR2: MNHEY, SMNVEV (reference sequence). The CDR3 sequence is CASSLGGIQETQYF. CDR3 nucleotides: TGTGCCAGCAGTTTAGGGGGGATCCAAGAGACCCAGTACTTC.